This T cell receptor (beta chain) was recorded in a study of T cells in localized non-small cell lung cancer. Assay used: immunoSEQ multiplex PCR; TCRdb lists only in-frame clones, some missing. The profile shows approximately 41,000 clones, 80% to 90% of them singletons. The study's findings and limits: Compared with tumor, uninvolved adjacent lung displayed greater T cell clonality, ranking highest overall. For the top 100 tumor clones, a median roughly 56 also appeared in adjacent lung. Elevated circulating T cell density in blood was associated with longer overall survival. The study sequenced only one region of the tumor. As a result, intratumor heterogeneity could not be excluded and remains possible.

Of note for this clone: Its antigen is as yet unknown.

The CDR3 is made up of 15 amino acids. V was trimmed by 4 bases and J by 0 bases, leaving 13 bases between them. Germline assignment: CDR1 SGHTA and CDR2 FQGNSA. The sequencing used peripheral blood mononuclear cells, collected before any cancer treatment. The sequence came from a male donor at least 60 years old with stage II lung adenocarcinoma. The chain joins TRBV7-2 to TRBJ2-7; TRBD2 is a possible D gene (6 bases). CDR3 loop: CASSSRSGLSYEQYF. The DNA for the CDR3 is TGTGCCAGCAGCTCGCGTAGCGGACTCTCCTACGAGCAGTACTTC.